This entry lists 25 T cell receptor beta chains sequenced from one sample in a study of blood T cell repertoires in COVID-19. Method: immunoSEQ multiplex PCR; TCRdb's copy keeps in-frame clones and lacks some. The sample has more than 85,000 clones; roughly 80% are singletons. Specimen: peripheral blood. The receptor source for this set is a woman older than 75 with acute or convalescent COVID-19.

The rearrangement joins TRBV7-9 to TRBJ1-3; 7 bases are shared with TRBD1. The V segment lost 11 bases and the J segment 0 bases; nucleotides outside the gene matches: 7. This CDR3 has 14 amino acids. Per germline, CDR1 SEHNR and CDR2 FQNEAQ (reference sequence). The CDR3 reads CAGGTAASGNTIYF. CDR3 DNA sequence: TGTGCCGGGGGGACAGCCGCCTCTGGAAACACCATATATTTT.

This clone was seen more than once but under ten times. The V call is TRBV28, the J call TRBJ1-4; TRBD1 matches at 9 bases. V dropped 6 bases and J dropped 8; count of bases not matched to a gene: 7. The CDR3 runs to 14 residues. CDR1 MDHEN and CDR2 SYDVKM come from the germline V gene. CDR3 region: CASSKGQGKEKLFF. The CDR3 region has the DNA TGTGCCAGCAGCAAGGGACAGGGAAAGGAAAAACTGTTTTTT.

V gene TRBV3-1 (or the pseudogene TRBV3-2) combines with J gene TRBJ1-3, with TRBD1 as a possible D gene (5 bases). Trimming removed 6 bases at V and 2 bases at J, with 8 bases between. The CDR3 has 13 residues. Per germline, CDR1 LGHDT and CDR2 YNNKEL (reference sequence). The CDR3 DNA reads TGTGCCAGCAGAACAGGCCCTGGAAACACCATATATTTT. Translation: CASRTGPGNTIYF.

The chain has TRBV4-1 and TRBJ2-1; tentative D call: TRBD2 (6 bases). Germline-derived CDR1 and CDR2 are MGHRA and YSYEKL. The CDR3 runs to 17 residues. V lost 0 bases and J lost 0, with 12 bases in between. CDR3: CASSQEATSNSYNEQFF. DNA of the CDR3: TGCGCCAGCAGCCAAGAGGCCACTAGCAACTCCTACAATGAGCAGTTCTTC.

The CDR3 protein is CASSYSPGGNSPLHF. The DNA of the CDR3 is TGTGCCAGCAGTTACTCGCCGGGAGGAAATTCACCCCTCCACTTT. This chain links TRBV6-2 or TRBV6-3 with TRBJ1-6, with D unclear. CDR3 size: 15 residues. The germline CDR1 and CDR2 sequences are MNHEY and SVGEGT. Trimming shortened V by 0 bases and J by 7 bases, and 10 bases separated the two germline ends.

The CDR3 is CASSQLGTGGEKLFF. The CDR3 coding sequence is TGTGCCAGCAGCCAACTCGGGACAGGGGGAGAAAAACTGTTTTTT. The J gene is TRBJ1-4, the V gene TRBV28; 11 bases align to TRBD1. This CDR3 contains 15 residues. V was pared by 6 bases and J by 8 bases, with 8 bases of the junction left unmatched. The germline V gene encodes CDR1 MDHEN and CDR2 SYDVKM.

This clone has a handful of counts. The V call is TRBV9, the J call TRBJ1-1; D remains ambiguous. V was shortened by 0 bases and J by 4 bases, with 16 bases between the two germline ends. From germline, CDR1 is SGDLS and CDR2 YYNGEE. CDR3 length: 16 amino acids. CDR3 sequence: CASSVASRQTGTEAFF. CDR3 DNA sequence: TGTGCCAGCAGCGTAGCCTCACGGCAGACGGGCACTGAAGCTTTCTTT.

The chain employs TRBV3-1 (or the pseudogene TRBV3-2) and TRBJ2-3, with TRBD2 matching 8 bases. J gave up 2 bases and V 4 bases, and 8 bases lay outside the gene matches. Germline V gene lookup returns CDR1 LGHDT and CDR2 YNNKEL (reference sequence). The CDR3 consists of 16 residues. CDR3 nucleotide sequence: TGTGCCAGCAGCCCTTTGGCGGGAGGTGCCACAGATACGCAGTATTTT. Translation gives CASSPLAGGATDTQYF.

DNA for the CDR3: TGTGCCAGCAGCTCAGTTAGCGTCTACAATGAGCAGTTCTTC. Translated, it gives CASSSVSVYNEQFF. This sequence joins TRBV11-2 and TRBJ2-1; weak D call: TRBD2 (5 bases). This CDR3 comprises 14 residues. In germline, CDR1 is SGHAT, CDR2 FQNNGV. V was trimmed by 4 bases and J by 3 bases, leaving 10 bases between them.

J is TRBJ2-3 and V is TRBV5-1; D might be TRBD1 (6 bases). Germline loops: CDR1 SGHRS, CDR2 YFSETQ. Between the trimmed V and J ends, which lost 0 bases and 3 bases, there was a span of 14 bases. This CDR3 contains 16 residues. CDR3 region: CASSLGTGTGTDTQYF. DNA for the CDR3: TGCGCCAGCAGCTTGGGCACAGGGACGGGAACAGATACGCAGTATTTT.

V and J are TRBV7-9 and TRBJ1-4; TRBD1 is a possible D gene (5 bases). Germline loops: CDR1 SEHNR, CDR2 FQNEAQ (reference sequence). V was shortened by 3 bases and J by 4 bases, with 6 bases between the two germline ends. This CDR3 has 13 amino acids. CDR3 sequence reads: CASSFRDNEKLFF. The CDR3 DNA sequence: TGTGCCAGCAGCTTCAGGGATAATGAAAAACTGTTTTTT.

This sequence joins TRBV4-3 and TRBJ1-5; possibly TRBD1 for D (5 bases). There are 15 residues in the CDR3. In germline, CDR1 is LGHNA, CDR2 YSLEER. V was clipped by 1 base and J by 7 bases, with 14 bases between them. For the CDR3, the DNA is TGCGCCAGCAGCCAAGTTACAGGTTCTCACCAGCCCCAGCATTTT. Its translation is CASSQVTGSHQPQHF.

The chain recombines TRBV18 with TRBJ1-2; unclear D gene. Deletions cut 2 bases from V and 5 bases from J, with 12 bases between. Germline lookup yields CDR1 KGHSH and CDR2 LQKENI. The CDR3 consists of 14 residues. The CDR3 sequence is CASSPEALPYGYTF. CDR3 in DNA: TGTGCCAGCTCACCAGAGGCACTTCCGTATGGCTACACCTTC.

The V gene is TRBV4-3, the J gene TRBJ2-3, with TRBD1 matching 8 bases. The CDR3 is 15 amino acids. Losses at the gene ends were 0 bases for V and 1 base for J; bases not matched to a gene: 0. Germline V gene lookup returns CDR1 LGHNA and CDR2 YSLEER. The CDR3 DNA reads as TGCGCCAGCAGCCAAGACAGGGGGCGCACAGATACGCAGTATTTT. It yields the protein CASSQDRGRTDTQYF.

The sample holds one count of this clone. This rearrangement joins TRBV15 to TRBJ2-1; D is possibly TRBD2 (6 bases). This CDR3 spans 17 amino acids. The germline CDR1 and CDR2 sequences are LNHNV and YYDKDF (reference sequence). The ends were cut back, 4 bases at V and 0 bases at J, with 16 bases in the middle. In nucleotides, the CDR3 is TGTGCCACCAGCACCTCACGTCTAGCGACCTCCTACAATGAGCAGTTCTTC. Translating it yields CATSTSRLATSYNEQFF.

The chain is built from TRBV5-1 and TRBJ2-6; unclear D gene. The CDR3 length is 18 residues. The germline gives CDR1 SGHRS, CDR2 YFSETQ. The V gene lost 0 bases and the J gene lost 0 bases, with 13 bases spanning the gap. For the CDR3, the DNA is TGCGCCAGCAGCTTGGGTCCGGTCATTAGCTCTGGGGCCAACGTCCTGACTTTC. Translated, it gives CASSLGPVISSGANVLTF. Looking up the rest from reference TRBV5-1 and TRBJ2-6 gives the full variable domain: KAGVTQTPRYLIKTRGQQVTLSCSPISGHRSVSWYQQTPGQGLQFLFEYFSETQRNKGNFPGRFSGRQFSNSRSEMNVSTLELGDSALYLCASSLGPVISSGANVLTFGAGSRLTVL.

The CDR3 DNA reads as TGTGCCAGTAGTATAGAGCAGGGTAGTTACAATGAGCAGTTCTTC. This sequence encodes CASSIEQGSYNEQFF. This rearrangement joins TRBV19 to TRBJ2-1, with a tentative D call TRBD1 (5 bases). The germline CDR1 and CDR2 sequences are LNHDA and SQIVND (reference sequence). Trimming cost V 0 bases and J 4 bases, with 10 bases left between them. The CDR3 spans 15 residues.

The chain carries TRBV7-9 and TRBJ1-2; the match to TRBD1 covers 11 bases. Germline trimming cut 5 bases from V and 3 bases from J; bases unmatched to any gene: 5. The CDR3 is 15 residues long. Germline V gene data show CDR1 as SEHNR and CDR2 as FQNEAQ (reference sequence). The CDR3 bases are TGTGCCAGCAGCCTTTGGGACAGGGGGGACTATGGCTACACCTTC. Protein sequence: CASSLWDRGDYGYTF.

V gene TRBV10-1 combines with J gene TRBJ1-1; D is unresolved. The germline V gene has CDR1 WNHNN and CDR2 SYGVQD (reference sequence). Trimming left V 3 bases short and J 1 base short, with 12 bases between. This CDR3 is built from 15 residues. The CDR3 here is CASSDKPSGNTEAFF. In DNA form, the CDR3 reads TGCGCCAGCAGTGATAAGCCCTCTGGGAACACTGAAGCTTTCTTT.

The V call is TRBV6-2 or TRBV6-3, the J call TRBJ1-5, with D uncertain. The CDR3 runs to 14 residues. Germline CDR1 is MNHEY and CDR2 is SVGEGT. Trimming took 2 bases from V and 7 from J, leaving 12 bases between them. As DNA, the CDR3 is TGTGCCAGCAGTTACGACCCAATCGGGCAGCCCCAGCATTTT. This encodes CASSYDPIGQPQHF.

This chain joins TRBV7-2 and TRBJ2-1; 8 bases are shared with TRBD2. The germline CDR1 and CDR2 sequences are SGHTA and FQGNSA. V was pared by 7 bases and J by 4 bases, with 6 bases of the junction left unmatched. The CDR3 has 14 residues. In DNA, the CDR3 is TGTGCCAGCACCGACCTAGCGGGTTACAATGAGCAGTTCTTC. Translated, it gives CASTDLAGYNEQFF.

The chain joins TRBV11-2 to TRBJ2-3, with 9 bases that match TRBD2. Germline loops: CDR1 SGHAT, CDR2 FQNNGV. The J segment lost 1 base and the V segment lost 2 bases, leaving 13 bases of the junction unmatched. The CDR3 runs to 19 residues. In DNA form, the CDR3 reads TGTGCCAGCAGCTTAACAGTAGCGGGAGTCCAAGGGGGCACAGATACGCAGTATTTT. Protein: CASSLTVAGVQGGTDTQYF.

CDR3 amino acids: CASRSGVSNQPQHF. In nucleotides, the CDR3 is TGTGCCAGCCGCTCGGGGGTTAGCAATCAGCCCCAGCATTTT. V is TRBV2 and J is TRBJ1-5, with a tentative D call TRBD1 (5 bases). CDR3 length equals 14 residues. Trimming shortened V by 8 bases and J by 0 bases, and 11 bases separated the two germline ends. Germline CDR1 and CDR2: SNHLY and FYNNEI.

The rearrangement joins TRBV5-1 to TRBJ2-3, with D maybe TRBD1 (7 bases). The V end lost 0 bases, the J end lost 5 bases, and 13 bases lay between the germline ends. This CDR3 region has 15 residues. The germline gives CDR1 SGHRS, CDR2 YFSETQ. CDR3 sequence reads: CASSLGQGGVDTQYF. The CDR3 bases are TGCGCCAGCAGCTTGGGTCAGGGGGGAGTAGATACGCAGTATTTT.

V usage is TRBV29-1 and J usage is TRBJ1-1; D ambiguous. There are 14 residues in the CDR3. Germline V gene data show CDR1 as SQVTM and CDR2 as ANQGSEA. V gave up 5 bases and J gave up 4 bases, with 17 bases separating them. CDR3: CSVMEEKDRTEAFF. As DNA, the CDR3 is TGCAGCGTTATGGAGGAAAAGGACCGCACTGAAGCTTTCTTT. The whole variable domain, filled in from reference TRBV29-1 and TRBJ1-1, reads SAVISQKPSRDICQRGTSLTIQCQVDSQVTMMFWYRQQPGQSLTLIATANQGSEATYESGFVIDKFPISRPNLTFSTLTVSNMSPEDSSIYLCSVMEEKDRTEAFFGQGTRLTVV.